The rows below give T cell receptor beta chains drawn from one sample of a study of shared clonotypes between healthy human individuals. Using immunoSEQ multiplex PCR, the repertoire was profiled, and TCRdb retains in-frame clones only, with some absent. The sample shows under 750,000 clones, roughly 72% of them seen only once. Sequenced sample: memory CD4+ T cells sorted from blood. The receptors come from a woman in her twenties or thirties in good health. The CDR3 runs from the conserved cysteine through the conserved F or W. Each record gives: V gene, CDR3 length, CDR3 protein.

v_call: TRBV28; cdr3_length: 15; cdr3_aa: CASSLSQVSTDTQYF
v_call: TRBV6-6; cdr3_length: 16; cdr3_aa: CASSPADIAGVGEQYF
v_call: TRBV10-3; cdr3_length: 15; cdr3_aa: CAISESGGSSYEQYF
v_call: TRBV6-6; cdr3_length: 14; cdr3_aa: CASSYSGIGQPQHF
v_call: TRBV19; cdr3_length: 13; cdr3_aa: CASRRADKETQYF
v_call: TRBV29-1; cdr3_length: 14; cdr3_aa: CSAGPGGLGYGYTF
v_call: TRBV5-1; cdr3_length: 15; cdr3_aa: CASSFTGDSNQPQHF
v_call: TRBV19; cdr3_length: 12; cdr3_aa: CASRTTYSPLHF
v_call: TRBV27; cdr3_length: 15; cdr3_aa: CASSLAGINTGELFF
v_call: TRBV7-9; cdr3_length: 14; cdr3_aa: CASSLGTGEEGYTF
v_call: TRBV6-5; cdr3_length: 16; cdr3_aa: CASSYSPDRGYYGYTF
v_call: TRBV2; cdr3_length: 12; cdr3_aa: CASSTQVTSQYF
v_call: TRBV28; cdr3_length: 14; cdr3_aa: CASSSRSLMEGYTF
v_call: TRBV25-1; cdr3_length: 12; cdr3_aa: CASSQDASGYTF
v_call: TRBV6-4; cdr3_length: 13; cdr3_aa: CASSEGLAGVQYF
v_call: TRBV19; cdr3_length: 11; cdr3_aa: CASSISDTQYF